This T cell receptor beta chain was found in a study of shared clonotypes between healthy human individuals. It was CD45RO-negative cells, positively selected for CCR7, that made up naive CD8 cells, with terminally differentiated effector memory CD45RA+ cells excluded. The CDR3 consists of 14 residues. V lost 8 bases and J lost 1; bases outside the gene matches: 7. Germline assignment: CDR1 MNHEY and CDR2 SMNVEV (reference sequence). Here immunoSEQ multiplex PCR was the method, and the copy in TCRdb shows in-frame clones only, minus some. The sample gives nearly 2 million clones, about 95% of which show up once; less than 1.5% is in the top ten.

The chain combines TRBV27 with TRBJ2-5; 7 bases are shared with TRBD2. Sequences were obtained from naive CD8+ T cells sorted from blood. This TCR came from a man younger than 35 in good health. The CDR3 loop reads CASSERGLQETQYF. In nucleotides, the CDR3 is TGTGCCAGCTCCGAGCGGGGCCTCCAAGAGACCCAGTACTTC.